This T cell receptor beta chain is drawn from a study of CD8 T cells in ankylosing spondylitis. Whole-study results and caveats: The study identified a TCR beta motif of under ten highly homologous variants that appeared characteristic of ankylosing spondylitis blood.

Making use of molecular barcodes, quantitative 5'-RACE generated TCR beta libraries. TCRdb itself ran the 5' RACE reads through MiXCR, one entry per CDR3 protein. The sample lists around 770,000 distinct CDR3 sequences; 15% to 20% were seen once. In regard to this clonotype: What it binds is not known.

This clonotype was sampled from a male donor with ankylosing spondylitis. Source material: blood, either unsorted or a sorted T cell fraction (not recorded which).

Written as DNA, the CDR3 is TGTGCCAGTAGTATGGGACGTGGACCGGCGGAGACCCAGTACTTC. Translated: CASSMGRGPAETQYF. This rearrangement joins TRBV19 to TRBJ2-5; D tentatively fits TRBD1 or TRBD2 (5 bases each). The CDR3 length is 15 residues. With 3 bases removed from V and 5 bases from J, the gap between germline ends came to 16 bases. CDR1 and CDR2 from the germline V gene are LNHDA and SQIVND (reference sequence).